The next 32 T cell receptor beta chains were all read from a single sample in a study of OX40 agonist ivuxolimab in advanced cancers. This table comes from immunoSEQ multiplex PCR, and its TCRdb copy is limited to in-frame clones, with some not included. The table includes tens of thousands of clones, 88% detected once. Sequenced here: CD4+ or CD8+ T cells sorted from blood, sampled in a trial of the OX40 agonist ivuxolimab. These receptors came from an adult with an advanced solid tumor such as melanoma, head and neck, liver or kidney cancer.

The genes are TRBV7-3 and TRBJ2-6; 9 nucleotides agree with TRBD1. Germline V gene data show CDR1 as SGHTA and CDR2 as FQGTGA. With 4 bases clipped from V and 0 bases from J, the junction kept 4 bases outside the gene matches. The CDR3 is 17 amino acids. The CDR3 here is CASSSTGGSSGANVLTF. Written as DNA, the CDR3 is TGTGCCAGCAGCTCGACAGGGGGGTCCTCTGGGGCCAACGTCCTGACTTTC.

Only one count was recorded for this clone. The rearrangement links TRBV6-1 to TRBJ1-3; D unclear. The CDR3 sequence is 15 residues long. Germline V gene data show CDR1 as MNHNS and CDR2 as SASEGT. V was shortened by 0 bases and J by 0 bases, with 6 bases between the two germline ends. The CDR3 protein is CASSEAVGSGNTIYF. DNA for the CDR3: TGTGCCAGCAGTGAAGCCGTGGGCTCTGGAAACACCATATATTTT.

This chain uses TRBV10-3 with TRBJ1-1; 9 nucleotides line up with TRBD1. The CDR3 spans 15 residues. Germline-derived CDR1 and CDR2 are ENHRY and SYGVKD. Trimming at V came to 3 bases and at J to 5 bases, leaving 7 bases not matched to a gene. The CDR3, as DNA: TGTGCCATCAGTGATTCGACAGGGGGAAAAACTGAAGCTTTCTTT. Encoded protein: CAISDSTGGKTEAFF.

This clone was seen a single time. The chain carries TRBV5-6 and TRBJ2-2, with 11 bases matching TRBD1. The CDR3 runs 19 residues. The V gene's germline CDR1 is SGHDT and CDR2 YYEEEE. The junction had 16 bases not matched to a gene; V was cut back by 3 bases and J by 6 bases. CDR3 sequence reads: CASSWTLGQGVVGAGELFF. The CDR3 DNA follows: TGTGCCAGCAGCTGGACACTGGGACAGGGGGTAGTAGGCGCCGGGGAGCTGTTTTTT.

The V call is TRBV21-1, the J call TRBJ1-5. TRBV21-1 is a listed pseudogene. CDR3 length: 15 amino acids. As DNA, the CDR3 is TGTGCCAGCAGCAAAGGGAGGAGGGAGGGTCAGCCCCAGCATTTT. Its protein product is CASSKGRREGQPQHF.

The chain combines TRBV7-8 with TRBJ1-1; D unresolved. Germline V gives CDR1 SGHVS, CDR2 FQNEAQ. There are 14 residues in the CDR3. Trimming shortened V by 2 bases and J by 4 bases, and 11 bases separated the two germline ends. CDR3 sequence (DNA): TGTGCCAGCAGCTTAACCCCAAGTGTCACTGAAGCTTTCTTT. This codes for CASSLTPSVTEAFF.

J is TRBJ2-3 and V is TRBV9; TRBD2 matches 12 bases. The V gene end was trimmed by 0 bases and the J gene end by 0 bases; junction bases not matched to a gene: 5. The CDR3 totals 18 residues. The V gene's germline CDR1 is SGDLS and CDR2 YYNGEE. Here the CDR3 DNA reads TGTGCCAGCAGCGTAGGGCTAGCGGGGGGGCCGAGCACAGATACGCAGTATTTT. Protein: CASSVGLAGGPSTDTQYF.

The chain is built from TRBV29-1 and TRBJ1-5; the match to TRBD1 covers 9 bases. CDR1 and CDR2 (germline): SQVTM, ANQGSEA. The CDR3 is made up of 13 amino acids. V trimming: 6 bases; J trimming: 4 bases; junction bases outside the gene matches: 4. This CDR3 is CSVATGGNQPQHF. CDR3 DNA: TGCAGCGTGGCGACAGGGGGTAATCAGCCCCAGCATTTT.

The J gene is TRBJ1-2, the V gene TRBV6-6; 7 bases match TRBD1. Looked up from germline, CDR1 is MNHNY and CDR2 is SVGAGI (reference sequence). The V segment lost 4 bases and the J segment 4 bases; nucleotides outside the gene matches: 3. The length of the CDR3 is 13 residues. The CDR3 nucleotides are TGTGCCAGCAGTTTAGACAGGGTCTATGGCTACACCTTC. This gives the protein CASSLDRVYGYTF.

The rearrangement uses TRBV11-1 and TRBJ2-7; 9 nucleotides agree with TRBD1. This CDR3 comprises 16 residues. Germline trimming cut 0 bases from V and 4 bases from J; bases unmatched to any gene: 7. CDR1 SGHAT and CDR2 FQDESV come from the germline V gene (reference sequence). The CDR3, as DNA: TGTGCCAGCAGCTTAGCGCAGGGACAGGGTCCTTACGAGCAGTACTTC. Amino acid sequence: CASSLAQGQGPYEQYF.

The chain has TRBV18 and TRBJ2-2; TRBD1 might be the D (6 bases). This CDR3 has 16 residues. Trimming shortened V by 1 base and J by 3 bases, and 12 bases separated the two germline ends. Germline V gene lookup returns CDR1 KGHSH and CDR2 LQKENI. Here the CDR3 reads CASSPQGGAYTGELFF. The CDR3 nucleotides are TGTGCCAGCTCACCACAAGGGGGTGCGTACACCGGGGAGCTGTTTTTT.

The chain is built from TRBV11-2 and TRBJ2-5; 8 bases fit TRBD1. The CDR3 length is 15 residues. The V gene end was trimmed by 6 bases and the J gene end by 7 bases; junction bases not matched to a gene: 13. CDR1 SGHAT and CDR2 FQNNGV come from the germline V gene. CDR3 amino acids: CASRTDREGLGTQYF. In nucleotides, the CDR3 is TGTGCCAGCAGAACGGACAGGGAAGGATTGGGGACCCAGTACTTC.

This rearrangement joins TRBV5-1 to TRBJ2-1; 12 bases fit TRBD2. The germline V gene has CDR1 SGHRS and CDR2 YFSETQ. J was trimmed by 6 bases and V by 1 base; bases with no gene match: 8. The CDR3 extends over 17 amino acids. This CDR3 is CASSLSLAGGPGNEQFF. CDR3 sequence (DNA): TGCGCCAGCAGCTTGAGCCTAGCGGGGGGGCCGGGCAATGAGCAGTTCTTC. Looking up the rest from reference TRBV5-1 and TRBJ2-1 gives the full variable domain: KAGVTQTPRYLIKTRGQQVTLSCSPISGHRSVSWYQQTPGQGLQFLFEYFSETQRNKGNFPGRFSGRQFSNSRSEMNVSTLELGDSALYLCASSLSLAGGPGNEQFFGPGTRLTVL.

V is TRBV27 and J is TRBJ2-7, with TRBD1 identical over 10 bases. V lost 9 bases and J lost 4; bases outside the gene matches: 9. The germline V gene encodes CDR1 MNHEY and CDR2 SMNVEV (reference sequence). The CDR3 is made up of 14 amino acids. In DNA form, the CDR3 reads TGTGCCAGAGAAAGCGGGACAGGGGCGTACGAGCAGTACTTC. Amino acid sequence: CARESGTGAYEQYF.

J is TRBJ1-6 and V is TRBV2; tentatively, D is TRBD1 (5 bases). The CDR3 covers 12 residues. V lost 6 bases and J lost 9, with 9 bases in between. The germline V gene has CDR1 SNHLY and CDR2 FYNNEI. CDR3 sequence reads: CASRSQGSPLHF. CDR3 sequence (DNA): TGTGCCAGCAGATCTCAGGGTTCACCCCTCCACTTT.

The chain carries TRBV2 and TRBJ2-5; tentative D call: TRBD2 (6 bases). Trimming removed 7 bases from V and 5 bases from J, with 17 bases in between. Germline values: CDR1 SNHLY, CDR2 FYNNEI. The CDR3 loop spans 14 amino acids. In nucleotides, the CDR3 is TGTGCCAGCACCGGAACGGAGGGGAGGGAGACCCAGTACTTC. Protein sequence: CASTGTEGRETQYF.

This chain links TRBV14 with TRBJ2-7; 9 bases match TRBD1. The CDR3 has 13 amino acids. CDR1 is SGHDN, CDR2 FVKESK, per germline. The ends lost 5 bases at V and 5 bases at J; junction bases unmatched: 4. The CDR3 sequence is CASSWGQGDEQYF. The CDR3, as DNA: TGTGCCAGCAGCTGGGGACAGGGTGACGAGCAGTACTTC.

This chain uses TRBV5-1 with TRBJ2-5; TRBD2 agrees at 10 bases. Trimming cost V 1 base and J 5 bases; bases outside gene matches: 5. The CDR3 sequence is 15 residues long. Germline V CDR1 and CDR2: SGHRS, YFSETQ. The CDR3, as DNA: TGCGCCAGCAGCTTGTCCGGGACTAGCGACGAGACCCAGTACTTC. Translating it yields CASSLSGTSDETQYF.

This rearrangement joins TRBV7-8 to TRBJ1-4; 9 bases are shared with TRBD1. The J segment lost 3 bases and the V segment lost 5 bases, leaving 7 bases of the junction unmatched. Germline V lookup: CDR1 SGHVS, CDR2 FQNEAQ. CDR3 length: 16 amino acids. CDR3 loop: CASSPTGGLSNEKLFF. In DNA form, the CDR3 reads TGTGCCAGCAGCCCGACAGGGGGTCTATCTAATGAAAAACTGTTTTTT.

The chain uses TRBV6-5 and TRBJ2-1; 8 positions agree with TRBD1. The CDR3 covers 15 residues. Germline CDR1 is MNHEY and CDR2 is SVGAGI. Trimming removed 4 bases from V and 4 bases from J; junction bases left unmatched: 6. CDR3 DNA sequence: TGTGCCAGCAGTTTTGGACAGGGCCCGTACAATGAGCAGTTCTTC. It yields the protein CASSFGQGPYNEQFF.

This clone was seen once. The gene calls are TRBV10-3 and TRBJ2-1, with 10 bases lining up with TRBD2. The germline CDR1 and CDR2 sequences are ENHRY and SYGVKD. V was clipped by 3 bases and J by 9 bases; unmatched bases: 8. This CDR3 has 15 amino acids. CDR3 coding DNA: TGTGCCATCAGTGACTCAGCGGGAGGGCCTGGTGAGCAGTTCTTC. Amino acids: CAISDSAGGPGEQFF.

The chain is built from TRBV7-2 and TRBJ2-1; possible D gene TRBD2, 5 bases. The V end lost 5 bases, the J end lost 5 bases, and 19 bases lay between the germline ends. Per germline, CDR1 SGHTA and CDR2 FQGNSA. CDR3 length: 16 residues. CDR3 in amino acids: CASSQLNPGIDNEQFF. In DNA, the CDR3 is TGTGCCAGCAGCCAACTGAACCCGGGGATCGACAATGAGCAGTTCTTC. The whole variable domain, remainder taken from reference TRBV7-2 and TRBJ2-1, is GAGVSQSPSNKVTEKGKDVELRCDPISGHTALYWYRQSLGQGLEFLIYFQGNSAPDKSGLPSDRFSAERTGGSVSTLTIQRTQQEDSAVYLCASSQLNPGIDNEQFFGPGTRLTVL.

The chain links TRBV7-2 to TRBJ2-7, with D perhaps matching TRBD2 (6 bases). Germline-derived CDR1 and CDR2 are SGHTA and FQGNSA. Trimming took off 5 bases at V and 6 bases at J, with 20 bases between the two ends. CDR3 length equals 15 residues. CDR3 sequence: CASSIIRGFGGEQYF. The DNA of the CDR3 is TGTGCCAGCAGCATAATCCGGGGGTTCGGAGGCGAGCAGTACTTC. Using reference TRBV7-2 and TRBJ2-7 for the parts outside the CDR3, the full variable domain is GAGVSQSPSNKVTEKGKDVELRCDPISGHTALYWYRQSLGQGLEFLIYFQGNSAPDKSGLPSDRFSAERTGGSVSTLTIQRTQQEDSAVYLCASSIIRGFGGEQYFGPGTRLTVT.

The CDR3 loop is CASSEHEKPWMFF. DNA of the CDR3: TGTGCCAGCAGTGAACATGAAAAACCATGGATGTTTTTT. The rearrangement joins TRBV6-1 to TRBJ1-4; no clear D gene. Looked up from germline, CDR1 is MNHNS and CDR2 is SASEGT. V lost 2 bases and J lost 15, with 16 bases in between. The CDR3 loop spans 13 amino acids.

J is TRBJ1-5 and V is TRBV10-3; D remains ambiguous. The CDR3 runs to 14 residues. Germline values: CDR1 ENHRY, CDR2 SYGVKD. V gave up 3 bases and J gave up 3 bases, with 9 bases separating them. CDR3 protein: CAISDWQVNQPQHF. DNA of the CDR3: TGTGCCATCAGTGATTGGCAGGTCAATCAGCCCCAGCATTTT.

V gene TRBV11-3 combines with J gene TRBJ1-4, with D tentatively TRBD1 (5 bases). V was clipped by 2 bases and J by 3 bases, with 22 bases between them. CDR3 size: 19 residues. Looked up from germline, CDR1 is SGHNT and CDR2 is YENEEA. The CDR3 spells CASSLNGVGAGPANEKLFF. The CDR3 coding sequence is TGTGCCAGCAGCTTAAATGGAGTAGGGGCTGGGCCAGCTAATGAAAAACTGTTTTTT.

Concerning this clone: This same CDR3 is encoded by further DNA sequences in the sample. The chain recombines TRBV6-1 with TRBJ2-2; the D gene is possibly TRBD1 (6 bases). The CDR3 sequence is 14 residues long. Germline V gives CDR1 MNHNS, CDR2 SASEGT. V shed 7 bases and J shed 0 bases, with 9 bases lying between them. CDR3 protein: CASNSGANTGELFF. The CDR3 DNA is TGTGCCAGCAATTCAGGGGCGAACACCGGGGAGCTGTTTTTT.

The chain couples TRBV19 to TRBJ2-1; either TRBD1 or TRBD2 may fit D (8 bases each). Trimming removed 7 bases from V and 9 bases from J, with 16 bases in between. Germline CDR1 and CDR2: LNHDA and SQIVND (reference sequence). CDR3 size: 13 residues. CDR3 DNA sequence: TGTGCCAGTACCCAGGGGGCGGGAGGTGAGCAGTTCTTC. It is translated as CASTQGAGGEQFF.

The CDR3 nucleotides read TGTGCCTGGAATCTAGGACAGGCGGAAGAAAAACTGTTTTTT. Amino acid sequence: CAWNLGQAEEKLFF. The chain recombines TRBV30 with TRBJ1-4, with TRBD1 identical over 7 bases. The J segment lost 8 bases and the V segment lost 4 bases, leaving 10 bases of the junction unmatched. This CDR3 region has 14 residues. Germline CDR1 and CDR2: GTSNPN and SVGIG (reference sequence).

This chain joins TRBV28 and TRBJ2-7; D is uncertain. CDR1 and CDR2 from the germline V gene are MDHEN and SYDVKM. The V and J ends lost 5 bases and 3 bases respectively, with 17 bases between them. This CDR3 spans 15 amino acids. The CDR3 here is CASSPAPLPNYEQYF. CDR3 bases: TGTGCCAGCAGTCCTGCCCCCCTGCCCAACTACGAGCAGTACTTC.

The chain combines TRBV2 with TRBJ2-7; 9 bases align to TRBD1. CDR3 length: 14 amino acids. V lost 2 bases to trimming and J lost 4 bases; unmatched junction nucleotides: 3. In germline, CDR1 is SNHLY, CDR2 FYNNEI. CDR3 residues: CASSEMGQGYEQYF. In DNA, the CDR3 is TGTGCCAGCAGTGAAATGGGACAGGGTTACGAGCAGTACTTC.

The CDR3 region is CASSPTLRGNETQYF. DNA for the CDR3: TGTGCCAGCAGCCCAACCCTCAGGGGGAACGAGACCCAGTACTTC. The V call is TRBV7-9, the J call TRBJ2-5; 7 nucleotides align to TRBD1. Germline trimming cut 5 bases from V and 5 bases from J; bases unmatched to any gene: 11. The CDR3 runs to 15 residues. Germline CDR1 is SEHNR and CDR2 is FQNEAQ (reference sequence).